These T cell receptor beta chains were read from a single sample in a study of spatial heterogeneity in lung cancer. TCRdb analysed the 5' RACE reads with MiXCR anew, one entry per CDR3 protein. The sample has tens of thousands of distinct CDR3 sequences; roughly 5.2% are singletons. Source: PBMCs, taken at surgery. These TCRs come from a female donor with early-stage non-small cell lung cancer. CDR3s include the opening cysteine and the closing phenylalanine or tryptophan. A D gene is named only where the DNA matches it firmly. Where a row states a size, it is once, few, many or the class of an expanded clone; other rows omit it.

V gene	D gene	J gene	clone size	CDR3 protein	CDR3 DNA
TRBV12-3/TRBV12-4	TRBD1	TRBJ1-3	many	CASNGDRDAGNTIYF	TGTGCCAGCAACGGCGACAGGGACGCTGGAAACACCATATATTTT
TRBV9	TRBD1	TRBJ1-2	many	CASSAFSGTGEGYTF	TGTGCCAGCAGCGCGTTTTCCGGGACAGGGGAAGGCTACACCTTC
TRBV12-3/TRBV12-4	-	TRBJ2-2	few	CASSIDPPGVF	TGTGCCAGCAGTATCGACCCGCCGGGGGTTTTT
TRBV2	-	TRBJ2-5	many	CASIPVGSPQYF	TGTGCCAGCATTCCGGTTGGGAGCCCCCAGTACTTC
TRBV19	TRBD1	TRBJ1-5	few	CASSIPGTGGNPQHF	TGTGCCAGTAGTATCCCCGGGACAGGGGGAAATCCCCAGCATTTT
TRBV28	TRBD1	TRBJ1-6	many	CASGTGAFPPLHF	TGTGCCAGCGGGACAGGGGCCTTCCCACCCCTCCACTTT
TRBV6-1	-	TRBJ2-5	many	CASSEDYSETQYF	TGTGCCAGCAGTGAAGACTACTCTGAGACCCAGTACTTC
TRBV7-9	TRBD1	TRBJ1-1	few	CASSSPDRDRTEAFF	TGTGCCAGCAGTTCTCCTGACAGGGACCGGACTGAAGCTTTCTTT
TRBV28	TRBD1	TRBJ1-1	-	CASARTGRSTEAFF	TGTGCCAGCGCCCGGACAGGAAGGAGCACTGAAGCTTTCTTT
TRBV28	-	TRBJ1-5	many	CASSLGGPYSNQPQHF	TGTGCCAGCAGTTTAGGAGGGCCTTATAGCAATCAGCCCCAGCATTTT
TRBV19	-	TRBJ1-6	-	CASTSSSGNSPLHF	TGTGCCAGTACTTCTTCCTCCGGGAATTCACCCCTCCACTTT
TRBV9	-	TRBJ2-1	many	CASSVSPTGPYNEQFF	TGTGCCAGCAGCGTAAGCCCCACGGGCCCCTACAATGAGCAGTTCTTC
TRBV30	-	TRBJ2-7	few	CAWSHSGWRPKPDSYEQYF	TGTGCCTGGAGTCACAGTGGGTGGCGTCCCAAACCTGACTCCTACGAGCAGTACTTC
TRBV28	-	TRBJ2-3	many	CASSPDYTDTQYF	TGTGCCAGCAGTCCGGACTACACAGATACGCAGTATTTT
TRBV20-1	TRBD1	TRBJ1-1	many	CSALQTGETEAFF	TGCAGTGCGCTACAGACAGGGGAAACTGAAGCTTTCTTT
TRBV5-6	-	TRBJ2-2	many	CASSLYTGELFF	TGTGCCAGCAGCCTATACACCGGGGAGCTGTTTTTT